This record looks at one TCR beta chain sequence and its context. This sample is part of a study of patients and donors after allogeneic stem cell transplantation. A single record per CDR3 protein comes from TCRdb applying MiXCR to the RT-PCR reads. The profile shows about 110,000 distinct CDR3 sequences, 35% to 45% of them singletons. Input material: blood, either unsorted or a sorted T cell fraction (not recorded which). The TCR was taken from a human donor who was either an allogeneic HSCT recipient or a stem cell or donor lymphocyte infusion donor (not recorded which). It is not recorded whose cells these are; they may come from a transplant donor.

The CDR3 DNA sequence: TGCGCCAGCAAGAGCATCACGGACACTGAAGCTTTCTTT. Protein: CASKSITDTEAFF. The chain couples TRBV5-1 to TRBJ1-1, with D unclear. Trimming shortened V by 6 bases and J by 3 bases, and 12 bases separated the two germline ends. Germline V gives CDR1 SGHRS, CDR2 YFSETQ. CDR3 size: 13 residues.